This TCR beta chain was captured by sequencing in a study of T cell changes during pregnancy in multiple sclerosis (dated by TCRdb to between 2018 and 2020). The study in broad terms: In women with multiple sclerosis, the researchers looked at how the T cell repertoire shifted as pregnancy progressed.

With respect to this clone: It lacks a known antigen. It has no much larger one-base neighbor in the sample; base qualities were not kept.

The protocol used for the library was the immunoSEQ multiplex PCR assay. TCRdb obtained this table from immuneACCESS and retained in-frame rearrangements with V and J assigned. These tables miss some clones; where compared with another copy, unresolved V genes account for less than half of the shortfall, and the remainder is unexplained. In this sample the table shows about 110,000 clones, 92% of which occur a single time. The top ten constitute around 0.8% of the sample. Cut back by 0 bases and 4 bases, the V and J ends lie 9 bases apart. In the germline V gene, CDR1 corresponds to ENHRY and CDR2 to SYGVKD. Spanning cysteine to phenylalanine, the CDR3 consists of 14 amino acids. CDR3 DNA is the only sequence kept; it has 42 bases, read in frame from the first base.

This receptor chain uses TRBV10-3 and TRBJ2-5, with a tentative D gene TRBD2 over 5 matching bases. The starting material was peripheral blood, obtained in the third trimester of pregnancy. This receptor was taken from a female donor in good health, enrolled as a control in a pregnancy study. CDR3 region: CAISESQGRETQYF. The nucleotides are TGTGCCATCAGTGAGTCACAAGGGAGAGAGACCCAGTACTTC.